These T cell receptor beta chains were read from a single sample in a study of identical twins. TCRdb analysed the 5' RACE reads with MiXCR anew, one entry per CDR3 protein. Here the sample spans 240,000 or so distinct CDR3 sequences, roughly 13% being singletons. The same sample was also studied in work on yellow fever vaccine responses in identical twins.

The sequencing input was memory (CD45RO+) T cells sorted from blood. All receptors derive from a woman aged 18-29 years in good health. Each CDR3 is given with its conserved first and last residue. D genes are given only for firm matches. Rows may omit the clone size; those that give it use once, few, many or a size class.

V: TRBV7-6
size: -
length: 11
J: TRBJ2-7
D: -
CDR3: CASSAGNEQYF
DNA: TGTGCCAGCAGCGCTGGAAACGAGCAGTACTTC

V: TRBV29-1
size: many
length: 12
J: TRBJ2-5
D: -
CDR3: CSAASGGETQYF
DNA: TGCAGCGCAGCCTCGGGTGGAGAGACCCAGTACTTC

V: TRBV5-1
size: few
length: 15
J: TRBJ2-1
D: -
CDR3: CASSLDGSYYNEQFF
DNA: TGCGCCAGCAGCTTGGACGGGAGCTATTACAATGAGCAGTTCTTC

V: TRBV10-1
size: -
length: 12
J: TRBJ2-2
D: -
CDR3: CASSERVGELFF
DNA: TGCGCCAGCAGTGAAAGGGTGGGGGAGCTGTTTTTT

V: TRBV5-1
size: -
length: 14
J: TRBJ1-2
D: -
CDR3: CASSLDGNPYGYTF
DNA: TGCGCCAGCAGCTTGGACGGCAACCCATATGGCTACACCTTC

V: TRBV29-1
size: -
length: 15
J: TRBJ2-1
D: TRBD2
CDR3: CSVSSGRGSYNEQFF
DNA: TGCAGCGTTTCCTCCGGGAGGGGCTCCTACAATGAGCAGTTCTTC

V: TRBV10-2
size: -
length: 14
J: TRBJ1-5
D: TRBD1
CDR3: CASSTGQGNQPQHF
DNA: TGCGCCAGCAGTACGGGACAGGGCAATCAGCCCCAGCATTTT

V: TRBV15
size: few
length: 15
J: TRBJ2-1
D: -
CDR3: CATSTRVAKGNEQFF
DNA: TGTGCCACCAGCACCAGGGTTGCGAAAGGGAATGAGCAGTTCTTC

V: TRBV5-4
size: -
length: 15
J: TRBJ2-5
D: -
CDR3: CASSPTRGVQETQYF
DNA: TGTGCCAGCAGCCCTACTCGCGGGGTCCAAGAGACCCAGTACTTC

V: TRBV20-1
size: -
length: 14
J: TRBJ2-1
D: TRBD2
CDR3: CSAPRLAGDHEQFF
DNA: TGCAGTGCTCCCCGACTAGCGGGAGATCATGAGCAGTTCTTC

V: TRBV7-2
size: -
length: 14
J: TRBJ1-2
D: -
CDR3: CASSGEQRGYGYTF
DNA: TGTGCCAGCAGCGGAGAGCAGCGGGGCTATGGCTACACCTTC

V: TRBV5-6
size: many
length: 14
J: TRBJ2-1
D: -
CDR3: CASSAGLFSDEQFF
DNA: TGTGCCAGCAGCGCCGGACTATTTAGCGATGAGCAGTTCTTC

V: TRBV11-3
size: few
length: 13
J: TRBJ2-1
D: -
CDR3: CASSLDRRNEQFF
DNA: TGTGCCAGCAGCTTAGATCGGCGTAATGAGCAGTTCTTC

V: TRBV10-3
size: few
length: 16
J: TRBJ2-6
D: -
CDR3: CATGGSSLSGANVLTF
DNA: TGTGCCACTGGCGGGTCTTCCCTCTCTGGGGCCAACGTCCTGACTTTC

V: TRBV9
size: many
length: 14
J: TRBJ2-3
D: TRBD2
CDR3: CASSWRGDTDTQYF
DNA: TGTGCCAGCAGCTGGCGGGGGGACACAGATACGCAGTATTTT

V: TRBV7-8
size: many
length: 11
J: TRBJ2-7
D: -
CDR3: CASSFAYEQYF
DNA: TGTGCCAGCAGCTTTGCCTACGAGCAGTACTTC

V: TRBV7-3
size: many
length: 15
J: TRBJ2-2
D: -
CDR3: CASSRKGANTGELFF
DNA: TGTGCCAGCAGCCGGAAAGGGGCGAACACCGGGGAGCTGTTTTTT

V: TRBV20-1
size: many
length: 15
J: TRBJ2-2
D: TRBD1
CDR3: CSAPVPGTGARELFF
DNA: TGCAGTGCTCCGGTCCCCGGGACAGGGGCCCGGGAGCTGTTTTTT

V: TRBV9
size: -
length: 15
J: TRBJ2-7
D: TRBD2
CDR3: CASSVEGLPHYEQYF
DNA: TGTGCCAGCAGCGTAGAGGGACTACCCCACTACGAGCAGTACTTC

V: TRBV6-2/TRBV6-3
size: few
length: 13
J: TRBJ2-1
D: -
CDR3: CASSYRSAGEQFF
DNA: TGTGCCAGCAGTTACCGGTCCGCGGGGGAGCAGTTCTTC

V: TRBV5-1
size: -
length: 15
J: TRBJ2-7
D: TRBD2
CDR3: CASSPGLAGISEQYF
DNA: TGCGCCAGCAGCCCAGGACTAGCGGGGATTTCCGAGCAGTACTTC

V: TRBV4-1
size: many
length: 15
J: TRBJ2-1
D: -
CDR3: CASSQGWDPYNEQFF
DNA: TGCGCCAGCAGCCAAGGGTGGGACCCCTACAATGAGCAGTTCTTC

V: TRBV15
size: -
length: 19
J: TRBJ2-3
D: TRBD2
CDR3: CATSRGSSGKITTADTQYF
DNA: TGTGCCACCAGCAGAGGGTCTAGCGGAAAGATAACCACGGCAGATACGCAGTATTTT

V: TRBV7-3
size: -
length: 13
J: TRBJ2-1
D: -
CDR3: CASSLSGINEQFF
DNA: TGTGCCAGCAGCTTAAGCGGGATAAATGAGCAGTTCTTC

V: TRBV9
size: -
length: 15
J: TRBJ2-2
D: -
CDR3: CASSVGLPGNGELFF
DNA: TGTGCCAGCAGCGTAGGTCTGCCCGGCAACGGGGAGCTGTTTTTT

V: TRBV10-3
size: -
length: 14
J: TRBJ2-7
D: TRBD1
CDR3: CAIREGQGTYEQYF
DNA: TGTGCCATCAGGGAGGGACAGGGAACCTACGAGCAGTACTTC

V: TRBV9
size: few
length: 17
J: TRBJ2-3
D: TRBD2
CDR3: CASSPRTSGSSTDTQYF
DNA: TGTGCCAGCAGCCCGCGGACTAGCGGGAGTAGTACAGATACGCAGTATTTT

V: TRBV29-1
size: -
length: 10
J: TRBJ2-1
D: -
CDR3: CSGRLSGELF
DNA: TGCAGCGGCCGACTATCAGGCGAGCTCTTC

V: TRBV29-1
size: many
length: 13
J: TRBJ2-5
D: TRBD1
CDR3: CSVRDRAQETQYF
DNA: TGCAGCGTTAGAGACAGGGCACAAGAGACCCAGTACTTC

V: TRBV5-1
size: -
length: 15
J: TRBJ2-3
D: TRBD2
CDR3: CASSLLRGGTDTQYF
DNA: TGCGCCAGCAGCTTGCTGCGGGGGGGGACAGATACGCAGTATTTT

V: TRBV12-3/TRBV12-4
size: few
length: 13
J: TRBJ2-7
D: -
CDR3: CASSLVLGGTQYF
DNA: TGTGCCAGCAGTTTAGTCCTTGGGGGCACGCAGTACTTC

V: TRBV20-1
size: few
length: 12
J: TRBJ1-2
D: -
CDR3: CSADTGYYGYTF
DNA: TGCAGTGCCGACACAGGGTACTATGGCTACACCTTC

V: TRBV18
size: few
length: 16
J: TRBJ2-2
D: -
CDR3: CASSPYLPVNTGELFF
DNA: TGTGCCAGCTCACCATATCTTCCGGTGAACACCGGGGAGCTGTTTTTT

V: TRBV4-3
size: -
length: 17
J: TRBJ2-3
D: -
CDR3: CASSQTPQGEGTDTQYF
DNA: TGCGCCAGCAGCCAAACCCCTCAGGGAGAGGGCACAGATACGCAGTATTTT

V: TRBV7-2
size: -
length: 17
J: TRBJ2-4
D: TRBD1
CDR3: CASSSPGTGGAKNIQYF
DNA: TGTGCCAGCAGTTCCCCCGGGACAGGGGGAGCCAAAAACATTCAGTACTTC

V: TRBV7-8
size: many
length: 13
J: TRBJ2-3
D: -
CDR3: CASSSPGVDTQYF
DNA: TGTGCCAGCAGCTCCCCCGGGGTAGATACGCAGTATTTT

V: TRBV30
size: -
length: 14
J: TRBJ2-3
D: -
CDR3: CAWSRGARSDTQYF
DNA: TGTGCCTGGAGCCGGGGGGCCCGGTCAGATACGCAGTATTTT